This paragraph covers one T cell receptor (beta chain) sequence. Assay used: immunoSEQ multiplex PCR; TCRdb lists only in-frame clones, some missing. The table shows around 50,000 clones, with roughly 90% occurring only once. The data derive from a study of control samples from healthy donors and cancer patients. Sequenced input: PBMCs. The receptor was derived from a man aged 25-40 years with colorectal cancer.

The CDR3 reads CASSNADGNSPLHF. As DNA, the CDR3 is TGTGCCAGTAGTAACGCGGACGGGAATTCACCCCTCCACTTT. The rearrangement links TRBV19 to TRBJ1-6; unclear D gene. Germline CDR1 reads LNHDA; CDR2 reads SQIVND (reference sequence). This CDR3 is built from 14 residues. Trimming took off 4 bases at V and 7 bases at J, with 11 bases between the two ends.